The T cell receptor (beta chain) under discussion was sequenced for a study of blood T cell repertoires in COVID-19. Original processing notes: By means of reference gene primer amplification, nucleated cell counts were estimated. Assay used: immunoSEQ multiplex PCR; TCRdb lists only in-frame clones, some missing. The DNA was the basis for D and trimming; V, J and clone size are from that table. The sample carries 350,000 to 450,000 clones, more than 75% recorded once. The CDR3 is made up of 15 amino acids. The sequence derives from a woman aged 55-70 years with COVID-19, enrolled during active disease. V gene TRBV12-2 combines with J gene TRBJ2-7; the table names TRBD1, a call not compared with the DNA. TRBV12-2 is a known pseudogene. Material for sequencing was peripheral blood. The CDR3 nucleotides are TGTGCAAGTCGCTTAGCGCTTTTGACAGTCGAACAGCAGTACTTC. Translated, it gives CASRLALLTVEQQYF.